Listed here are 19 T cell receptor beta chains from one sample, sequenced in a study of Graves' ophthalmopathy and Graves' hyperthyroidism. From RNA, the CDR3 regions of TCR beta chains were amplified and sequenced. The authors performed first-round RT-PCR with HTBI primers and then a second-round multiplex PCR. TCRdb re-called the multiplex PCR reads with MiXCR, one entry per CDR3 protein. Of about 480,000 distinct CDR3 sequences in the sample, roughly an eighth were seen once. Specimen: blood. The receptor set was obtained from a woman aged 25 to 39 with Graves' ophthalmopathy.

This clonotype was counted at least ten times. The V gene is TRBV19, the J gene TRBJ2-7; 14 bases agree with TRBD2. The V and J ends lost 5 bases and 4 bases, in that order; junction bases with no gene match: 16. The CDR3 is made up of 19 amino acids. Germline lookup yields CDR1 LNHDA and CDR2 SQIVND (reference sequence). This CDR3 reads CASSRLRRRGTSGGYEQYF. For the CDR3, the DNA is TGTGCCAGTAGTCGCCTGCGACGAAGAGGGACTAGCGGGGGTTACGAGCAGTACTTC.

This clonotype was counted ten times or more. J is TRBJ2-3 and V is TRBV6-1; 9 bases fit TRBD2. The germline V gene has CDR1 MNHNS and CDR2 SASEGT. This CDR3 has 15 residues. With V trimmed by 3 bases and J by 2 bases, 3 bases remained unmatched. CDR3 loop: CASSDLAGSTDTQYF. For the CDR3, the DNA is TGTGCCAGCAGTGACCTAGCGGGGTCCACAGATACGCAGTATTTT.

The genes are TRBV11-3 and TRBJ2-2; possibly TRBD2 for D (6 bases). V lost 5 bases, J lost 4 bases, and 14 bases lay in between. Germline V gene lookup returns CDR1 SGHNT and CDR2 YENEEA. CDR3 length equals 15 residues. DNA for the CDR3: TGTGCCAGCAGCCGCCGGACTACGACCACCGGGGAGCTGTTTTTT. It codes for CASSRRTTTTGELFF. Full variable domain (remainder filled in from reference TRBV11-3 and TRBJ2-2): EAGVVQSPRYKIIEKKQPVAFWCNPISGHNTLYWYLQNLGQGPELLIRYENEEAVDDSQLPKDRFSAERLKGVDSTLKIQPAELGDSAVYLCASSRRTTTTGELFFGEGSRLTVL.

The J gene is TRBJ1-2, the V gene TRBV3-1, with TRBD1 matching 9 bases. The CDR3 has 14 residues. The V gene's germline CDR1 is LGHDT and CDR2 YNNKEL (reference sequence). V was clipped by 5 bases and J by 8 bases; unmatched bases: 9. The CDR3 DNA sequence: TGTGCCAGCAGCTCAACCGGGACAGGGAGCGGCTACACCTTC. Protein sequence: CASSSTGTGSGYTF.

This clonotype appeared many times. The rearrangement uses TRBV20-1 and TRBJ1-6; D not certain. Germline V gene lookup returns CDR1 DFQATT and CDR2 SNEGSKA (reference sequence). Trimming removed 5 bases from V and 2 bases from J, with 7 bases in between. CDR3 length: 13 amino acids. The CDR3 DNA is TGCAGTGCTCCGCTCCCCTATAATTCACCCCTCCACTTT. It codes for CSAPLPYNSPLHF.

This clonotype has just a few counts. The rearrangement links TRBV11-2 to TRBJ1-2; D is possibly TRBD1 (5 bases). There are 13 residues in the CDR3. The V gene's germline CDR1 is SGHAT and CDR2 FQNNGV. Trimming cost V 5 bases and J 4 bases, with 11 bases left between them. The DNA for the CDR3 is TGTGCCAGCAGCCCCTGGGACGGCTATGGCTACACCTTC. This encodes CASSPWDGYGYTF.

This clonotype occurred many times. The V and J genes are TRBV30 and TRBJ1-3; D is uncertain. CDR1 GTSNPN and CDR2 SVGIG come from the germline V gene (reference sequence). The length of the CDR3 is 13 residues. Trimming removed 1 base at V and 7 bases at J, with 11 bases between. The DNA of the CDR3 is TGTGCCTGGAGTGGGCAGGCGGGGAACACCATATATTTT. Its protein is CAWSGQAGNTIYF.

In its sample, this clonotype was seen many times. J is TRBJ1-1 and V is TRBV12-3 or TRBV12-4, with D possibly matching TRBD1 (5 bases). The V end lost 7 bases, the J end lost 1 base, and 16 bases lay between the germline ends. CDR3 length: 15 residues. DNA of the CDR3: TGTGCCAGCACCCCGGCCGGGGGGGAGAACACTGAAGCTTTCTTT. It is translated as CASTPAGGENTEAFF.

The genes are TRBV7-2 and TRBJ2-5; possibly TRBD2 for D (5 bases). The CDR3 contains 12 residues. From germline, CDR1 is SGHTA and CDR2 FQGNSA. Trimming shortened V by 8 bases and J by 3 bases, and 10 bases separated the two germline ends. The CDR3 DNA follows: TGTGCCAGCCTTCTCGGGAAAGAGACCCAGTACTTC. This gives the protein CASLLGKETQYF. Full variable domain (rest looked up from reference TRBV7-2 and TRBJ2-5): GAGVSQSPSNKVTEKGKDVELRCDPISGHTALYWYRQSLGQGLEFLIYFQGNSAPDKSGLPSDRFSAERTGGSVSTLTIQRTQQEDSAVYLCASLLGKETQYFGPGTRLLVL.

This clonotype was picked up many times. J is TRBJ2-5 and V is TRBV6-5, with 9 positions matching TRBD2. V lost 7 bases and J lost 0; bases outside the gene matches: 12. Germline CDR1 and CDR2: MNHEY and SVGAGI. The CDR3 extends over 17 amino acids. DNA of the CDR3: TGTGCCAGCACCCCGAGGTCTAGCGGGGTATACCAAGAGACCCAGTACTTC. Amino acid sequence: CASTPRSSGVYQETQYF.

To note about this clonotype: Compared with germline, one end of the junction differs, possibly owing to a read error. In DNA, the CDR3 is TGTGCCAGTTTACAGCTACGAAACACTGACGCTTTCTTT. Translation gives CASLQLRNTDAFF. The V and J genes are TRBV19 and TRBJ1-1; D not certain. Germline values: CDR1 LNHDA, CDR2 SQIVND (reference sequence). This CDR3 spans 13 amino acids.

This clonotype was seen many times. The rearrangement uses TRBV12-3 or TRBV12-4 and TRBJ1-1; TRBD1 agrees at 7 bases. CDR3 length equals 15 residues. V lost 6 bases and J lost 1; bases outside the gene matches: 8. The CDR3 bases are TGTGCCAGCAGCCAAACCGGGACAGCGAACACTGAAGCTTTCTTT. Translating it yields CASSQTGTANTEAFF.

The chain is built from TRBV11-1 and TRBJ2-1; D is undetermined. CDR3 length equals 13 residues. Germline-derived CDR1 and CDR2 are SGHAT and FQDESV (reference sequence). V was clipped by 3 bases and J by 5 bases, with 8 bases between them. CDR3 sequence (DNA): TGTGCCAGCAGCTTGGGCAGCAACAATGAGCAGTTCTTC. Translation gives CASSLGSNNEQFF.

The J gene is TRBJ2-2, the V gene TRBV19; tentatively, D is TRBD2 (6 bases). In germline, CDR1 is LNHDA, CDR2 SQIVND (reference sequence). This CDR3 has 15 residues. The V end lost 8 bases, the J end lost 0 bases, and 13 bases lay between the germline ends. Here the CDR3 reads CASRRGRPNTGELFF. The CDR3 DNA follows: TGTGCCAGTCGGCGGGGACGACCGAACACCGGGGAGCTGTTTTTT.

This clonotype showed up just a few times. The CDR3: CASSPVREPGNTIYF. CDR3 coding DNA: TGTGCCAGCAGCCCCGTCAGGGAGCCTGGAAACACCATATATTTT. V gene TRBV7-9 combines with J gene TRBJ1-3; possible D gene TRBD1, 5 bases. The germline gives CDR1 SEHNR, CDR2 FQNEAQ (reference sequence). The germline V and J ends were trimmed by 5 bases and 2 bases, with 13 bases remaining between them. This CDR3 region has 15 residues.

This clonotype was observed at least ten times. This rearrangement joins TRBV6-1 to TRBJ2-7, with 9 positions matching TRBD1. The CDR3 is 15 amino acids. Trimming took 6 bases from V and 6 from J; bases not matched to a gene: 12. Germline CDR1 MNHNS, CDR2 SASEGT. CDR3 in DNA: TGTGCCAGCAGGCCGCCGGGACAGGGTTATGGCGAGCAGTACTTC. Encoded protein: CASRPPGQGYGEQYF.

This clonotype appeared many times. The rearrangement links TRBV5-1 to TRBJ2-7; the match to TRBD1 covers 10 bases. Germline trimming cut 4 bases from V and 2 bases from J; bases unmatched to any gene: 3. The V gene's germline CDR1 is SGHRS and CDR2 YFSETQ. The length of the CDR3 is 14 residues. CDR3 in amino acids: CASSVDRGPYEQYF. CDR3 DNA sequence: TGCGCCAGCAGCGTTGACAGGGGGCCCTACGAGCAGTACTTC.

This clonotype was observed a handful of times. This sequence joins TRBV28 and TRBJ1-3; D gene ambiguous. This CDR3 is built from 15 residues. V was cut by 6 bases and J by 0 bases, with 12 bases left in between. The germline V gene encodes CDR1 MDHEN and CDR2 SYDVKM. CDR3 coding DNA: TGTGCCAGCAGCTTCCCCGGAAGCTCTGGAAACACCATATATTTT. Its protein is CASSFPGSSGNTIYF.

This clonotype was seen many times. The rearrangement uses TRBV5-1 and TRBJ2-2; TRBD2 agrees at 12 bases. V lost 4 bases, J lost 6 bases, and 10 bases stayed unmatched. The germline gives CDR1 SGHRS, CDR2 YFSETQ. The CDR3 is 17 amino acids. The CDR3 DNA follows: TGCGCCAGCAGCCCCGGACTAGCGGGACTTAACTCCGGGGAGCTGTTTTTT. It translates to CASSPGLAGLNSGELFF.